This section outlines one T cell receptor beta chain sequence together with its context. Other DNA sequences in this sample translate to the same CDR3. These data are taken from a study of T cell responses to AZD1222 COVID-19 vaccine. Generated by immunoSEQ multiplex PCR, the TCRdb table keeps only in-frame clones and is missing some. The sample records around 100,000 clones, roughly nine tenths being singletons. Sample: peripheral blood, taken on day 0 of AZD1222 vaccination. This receptor was identified in an adult in good health.

This CDR3 reads CASSLEGGGNTIYF. Written as DNA, the CDR3 is TGCGCCAGCAGCTTGGAAGGAGGTGGAAACACCATATATTTT. This chain connects TRBV5-1 to TRBJ1-3; no definite D call. Per germline, CDR1 SGHRS and CDR2 YFSETQ. V lost 0 bases to trimming and J lost 3 bases, with 7 bases between them. The CDR3 length is 14 residues.